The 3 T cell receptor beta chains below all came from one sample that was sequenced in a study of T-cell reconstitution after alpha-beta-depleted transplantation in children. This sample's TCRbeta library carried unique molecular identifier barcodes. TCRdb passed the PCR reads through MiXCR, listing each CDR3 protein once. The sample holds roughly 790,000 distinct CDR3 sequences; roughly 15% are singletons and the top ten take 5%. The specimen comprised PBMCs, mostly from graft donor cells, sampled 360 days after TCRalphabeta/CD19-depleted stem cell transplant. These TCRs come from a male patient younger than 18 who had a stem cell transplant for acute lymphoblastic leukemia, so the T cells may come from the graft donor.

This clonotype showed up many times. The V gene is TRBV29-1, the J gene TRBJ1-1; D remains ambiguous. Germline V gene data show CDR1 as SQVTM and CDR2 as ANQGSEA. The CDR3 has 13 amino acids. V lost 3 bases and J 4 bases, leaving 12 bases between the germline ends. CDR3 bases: TGCAGCGTTGATTATACGGCACTCACTGAAGCTTTCTTT. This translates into CSVDYTALTEAFF.

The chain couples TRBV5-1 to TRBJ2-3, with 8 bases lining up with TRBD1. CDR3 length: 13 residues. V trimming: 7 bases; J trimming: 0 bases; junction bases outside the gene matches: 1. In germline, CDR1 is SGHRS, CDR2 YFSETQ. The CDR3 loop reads CASRTGSTDTQYF. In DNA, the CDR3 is TGCGCCAGCCGGACAGGGAGCACAGATACGCAGTATTTT.

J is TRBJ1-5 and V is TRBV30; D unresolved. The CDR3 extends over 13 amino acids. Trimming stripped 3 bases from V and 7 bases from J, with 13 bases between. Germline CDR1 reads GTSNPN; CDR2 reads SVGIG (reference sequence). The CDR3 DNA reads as TGTGCCTGGAGCGGCGACGGAGCCCAGCCCCAGCATTTT. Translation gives CAWSGDGAQPQHF.